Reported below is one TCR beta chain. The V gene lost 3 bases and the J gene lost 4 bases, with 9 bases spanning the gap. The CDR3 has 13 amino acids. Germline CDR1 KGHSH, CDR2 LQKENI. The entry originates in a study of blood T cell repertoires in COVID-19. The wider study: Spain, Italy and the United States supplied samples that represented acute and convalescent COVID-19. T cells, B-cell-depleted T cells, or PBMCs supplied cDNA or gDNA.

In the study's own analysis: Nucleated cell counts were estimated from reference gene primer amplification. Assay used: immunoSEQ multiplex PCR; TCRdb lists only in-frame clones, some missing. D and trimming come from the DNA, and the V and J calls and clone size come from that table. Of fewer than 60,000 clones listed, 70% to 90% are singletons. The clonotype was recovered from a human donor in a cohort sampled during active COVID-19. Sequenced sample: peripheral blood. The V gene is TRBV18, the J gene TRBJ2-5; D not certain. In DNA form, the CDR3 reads TGTGCCAGCTCACCGAGGCGTGGAGAGACCCAGTACTTC. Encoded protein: CASSPRRGETQYF.